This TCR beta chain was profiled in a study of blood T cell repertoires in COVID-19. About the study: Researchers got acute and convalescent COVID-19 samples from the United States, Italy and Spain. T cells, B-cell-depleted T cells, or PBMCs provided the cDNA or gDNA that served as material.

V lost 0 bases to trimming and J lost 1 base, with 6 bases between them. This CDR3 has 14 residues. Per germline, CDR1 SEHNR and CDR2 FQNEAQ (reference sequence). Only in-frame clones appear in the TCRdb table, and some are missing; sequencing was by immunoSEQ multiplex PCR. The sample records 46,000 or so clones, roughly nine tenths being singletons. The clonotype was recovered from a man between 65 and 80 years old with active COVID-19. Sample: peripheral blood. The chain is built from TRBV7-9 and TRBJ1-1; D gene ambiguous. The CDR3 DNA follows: TGTGCCAGCAGCTTAGCGAACAGGAACACTGAAGCTTTCTTT. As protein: CASSLANRNTEAFF.